A selection of T cell receptor beta chains follows, all from one sample in a study of cytomegalovirus exposure and HLA in healthy donors. Libraries were prepared by immunoSEQ multiplex PCR; TCRdb keeps only in-frame clonotypes and omits some of them. The sample shows some 200,000 clones, around 86% of them seen only once. Sequencing was done on a sample of PBMCs. These receptors were taken from a man younger than 40 in good health and CMV-seropositive. The CDR3 runs from the conserved cysteine through the conserved F or W. A D gene is named only where the DNA matches it firmly. Clone size, where shown, is once, few, many, or a class for clones that have expanded.

D gene: NA; V gene: TRBV5-1; J gene: TRBJ1-4; clone size: once; CDR3 protein: CASSLEGERKLFF; CDR3 DNA: TGCGCCAGCAGCTTGGAGGGAGAGCGAAAACTGTTTTTT
D gene: NA; V gene: TRBV2; J gene: TRBJ1-6; clone size: few; CDR3 protein: CASTEREWNSPLHF; CDR3 DNA: TGTGCCAGCACGGAGAGGGAGTGGAATTCACCCCTCCACTTT
D gene: NA; V gene: TRBV28; J gene: TRBJ2-1; clone size: NA; CDR3 protein: CASSWRGKQSSYNEQFF; CDR3 DNA: TGTGCCAGCAGTTGGAGGGGGAAGCAAAGCTCCTACAATGAGCAGTTCTTC
D gene: TRBD1; V gene: TRBV6-5; J gene: TRBJ2-3; clone size: NA; CDR3 protein: CASSRGGGSTDTQYF; CDR3 DNA: TGTGCCAGCAGTAGAGGGGGCGGGAGCACAGATACGCAGTATTTT
D gene: NA; V gene: TRBV28; J gene: TRBJ2-7; clone size: NA; CDR3 protein: CASSFPNPRTDSFIYEQYF; CDR3 DNA: TGTGCCAGCAGTTTCCCAAACCCTCGGACAGATTCTTTTATCTACGAGCAGTACTTC
D gene: NA; V gene: TRBV15; J gene: TRBJ2-7; clone size: NA; CDR3 protein: CATSRGEVLEVGEQYF; CDR3 DNA: TGTGCCACCAGCAGAGGCGAGGTACTAGAGGTGGGCGAGCAGTACTTC
D gene: NA; V gene: TRBV7-7; J gene: TRBJ2-1; clone size: NA; CDR3 protein: CASSLGQLTYNEQFF; CDR3 DNA: TGTGCCAGCAGCTTAGGGCAGCTTACCTACAATGAGCAGTTCTTC
D gene: NA; V gene: TRBV4-3; J gene: TRBJ1-4; clone size: NA; CDR3 protein: CASSQDAGGPGEKLFF; CDR3 DNA: TGCGCCAGCAGCCAAGATGCGGGGGGGCCGGGGGAAAAACTGTTTTTT
D gene: NA; V gene: TRBV2; J gene: TRBJ1-3; clone size: few; CDR3 protein: CASSEWGNGNTIYF; CDR3 DNA: TGTGCCAGCAGTGAATGGGGGAATGGAAACACCATATATTTT
D gene: TRBD1; V gene: TRBV7-3; J gene: TRBJ1-4; clone size: NA; CDR3 protein: CASSLGQAGNEKLFF; CDR3 DNA: TGTGCCAGCAGCTTAGGACAGGCGGGTAATGAAAAACTGTTTTTT
D gene: NA; V gene: TRBV28; J gene: TRBJ1-1; clone size: NA; CDR3 protein: CASSPGTNTEAFF; CDR3 DNA: TGTGCCAGCAGTCCCGGGACCAACACTGAAGCTTTCTTT
D gene: NA; V gene: TRBV6-5; J gene: TRBJ2-7; clone size: NA; CDR3 protein: CASSYDRQTEQYF; CDR3 DNA: TGTGCCAGCAGTTACGATCGGCAGACTGAGCAGTACTTC
D gene: TRBD1; V gene: TRBV27; J gene: TRBJ1-4; clone size: NA; CDR3 protein: CASSSTGVYEKLFF; CDR3 DNA: TGTGCCAGCAGTTCTACAGGGGTGTATGAAAAACTGTTTTTT
D gene: TRBD1; V gene: TRBV4-3; J gene: TRBJ1-1; clone size: NA; CDR3 protein: CASSQASDRGEAFF; CDR3 DNA: TGCGCCAGCAGCCAAGCCTCGGACAGGGGTGAAGCTTTCTTT
D gene: NA; V gene: TRBV5-6; J gene: TRBJ1-1; clone size: NA; CDR3 protein: CASRMVMNTEAFF; CDR3 DNA: TGTGCCAGCAGGATGGTCATGAACACTGAAGCTTTCTTT
D gene: NA; V gene: TRBV6-5; J gene: TRBJ2-3; clone size: NA; CDR3 protein: CASSYGVEVTQYF; CDR3 DNA: TGTGCCAGCAGTTACGGAGTAGAGGTTACGCAGTATTTT
D gene: NA; V gene: TRBV6-1; J gene: TRBJ2-2; clone size: once; CDR3 protein: CAGSGVVTGELFF; CDR3 DNA: TGTGCCGGGTCAGGGGTGGTCACCGGGGAGCTGTTTTTT
D gene: TRBD1; V gene: TRBV4-3; J gene: TRBJ1-2; clone size: NA; CDR3 protein: CASSHQDRPRKPYTF; CDR3 DNA: TGCGCCAGCAGCCACCAGGACAGGCCTCGCAAACCCTACACCTTC
D gene: NA; V gene: TRBV2; J gene: TRBJ2-6; clone size: once; CDR3 protein: CASEWGGTGANVLTF; CDR3 DNA: TGTGCCAGCGAATGGGGCGGGACTGGGGCCAACGTCCTGACTTTC
D gene: NA; V gene: TRBV28; J gene: TRBJ1-2; clone size: NA; CDR3 protein: CASSPQGYGYTF; CDR3 DNA: TGTGCCAGCAGTCCCCAGGGGTATGGCTACACCTTC
D gene: NA; V gene: TRBV6-1; J gene: TRBJ2-3; clone size: NA; CDR3 protein: CASTLGRAQTDTQYF; CDR3 DNA: TGTGCCAGCACTCTAGGCAGGGCTCAAACAGATACGCAGTATTTT
D gene: TRBD1; V gene: TRBV25-1; J gene: TRBJ2-2; clone size: NA; CDR3 protein: CASSLGQGRGTGELFF; CDR3 DNA: TGTGCCAGCAGTTTGGGACAGGGCAGAGGGACCGGGGAGCTGTTTTTT
D gene: TRBD2; V gene: TRBV5-1; J gene: TRBJ2-7; clone size: NA; CDR3 protein: CASSLVAGTTYEQYF; CDR3 DNA: TGCGCCAGCAGCTTGGTAGCGGGGACCACCTACGAGCAGTACTTC
D gene: NA; V gene: TRBV30; J gene: TRBJ1-2; clone size: NA; CDR3 protein: CAWSAGGKAYGYTF; CDR3 DNA: TGTGCCTGGAGCGCCGGGGGAAAGGCCTATGGCTACACCTTC
D gene: NA; V gene: TRBV2; J gene: TRBJ1-5; clone size: NA; CDR3 protein: CASSADNQPQHF; CDR3 DNA: TGTGCCAGCAGTGCGGATAATCAGCCCCAGCATTTT
D gene: TRBD1; V gene: TRBV27; J gene: TRBJ2-2; clone size: NA; CDR3 protein: CASSIRPGQGASVGELFF; CDR3 DNA: TGTGCCAGCAGTATACGACCGGGACAGGGGGCGTCCGTCGGGGAGCTGTTTTTT
D gene: NA; V gene: TRBV6-5; J gene: TRBJ1-1; clone size: NA; CDR3 protein: CASSYYTGGSTEAFF; CDR3 DNA: TGTGCCAGCAGTTATTACACTGGGGGAAGCACTGAAGCTTTCTTT
D gene: TRBD2; V gene: TRBV5-4; J gene: TRBJ2-7; clone size: NA; CDR3 protein: CASSIGTSASYEQYF; CDR3 DNA: TGTGCCAGCAGCATCGGGACTAGCGCCTCCTACGAGCAGTACTTC
D gene: NA; V gene: TRBV9; J gene: TRBJ2-1; clone size: NA; CDR3 protein: CASSGNRDDQFF; CDR3 DNA: TGTGCCAGCAGCGGGAACCGGGACGACCAGTTCTTC
D gene: NA; V gene: TRBV7-6; J gene: TRBJ2-1; clone size: NA; CDR3 protein: CASSPGLGEQFF; CDR3 DNA: TGTGCCAGCAGCCCCGGACTCGGTGAGCAGTTCTTC
D gene: NA; V gene: TRBV7-2; J gene: TRBJ2-5; clone size: NA; CDR3 protein: CASSLGSSQETQYF; CDR3 DNA: TGTGCCAGCAGCTTAGGGTCCAGTCAAGAGACCCAGTACTTC
D gene: TRBD1; V gene: TRBV11-3; J gene: TRBJ2-7; clone size: few; CDR3 protein: CASSHRGQGLGEYF; CDR3 DNA: TGTGCCAGCAGCCACCGGGGACAGGGCTTAGGGGAATACTTC
D gene: TRBD1; V gene: TRBV2; J gene: TRBJ2-7; clone size: NA; CDR3 protein: CASSPRTGASEQYF; CDR3 DNA: TGTGCCAGCAGTCCTCGGACAGGGGCCAGCGAGCAGTACTTC
D gene: NA; V gene: TRBV18; J gene: TRBJ1-3; clone size: NA; CDR3 protein: CASSPAGMGGNTIYF; CDR3 DNA: TGTGCCAGCTCACCAGCAGGGATGGGCGGAAACACCATATATTTT
D gene: TRBD1; V gene: TRBV5-1; J gene: TRBJ2-5; clone size: NA; CDR3 protein: CASSLGWDSQETQYF; CDR3 DNA: TGCGCCAGCAGCTTGGGGTGGGACAGCCAAGAGACCCAGTACTTC
D gene: NA; V gene: TRBV11-3; J gene: TRBJ1-1; clone size: NA; CDR3 protein: CASSLTPLQGNTEAFF; CDR3 DNA: TGTGCCAGCAGCTTAACCCCCCTACAGGGGAACACTGAAGCTTTCTTT
D gene: TRBD1; V gene: TRBV18; J gene: TRBJ1-1; clone size: NA; CDR3 protein: CASSPLLQGAGRGTEAFF; CDR3 DNA: TGTGCCAGCTCACCACTGTTACAGGGGGCCGGGAGGGGCACTGAAGCTTTCTTT
D gene: TRBD2; V gene: TRBV7-2; J gene: TRBJ2-2; clone size: NA; CDR3 protein: CASSLGTRIDTGELFF; CDR3 DNA: TGTGCCAGCAGCTTAGGGACTAGAATAGACACCGGGGAGCTGTTTTTT
D gene: NA; V gene: TRBV19; J gene: TRBJ2-5; clone size: NA; CDR3 protein: CASSIPEIETQYF; CDR3 DNA: TGTGCCAGTAGTATCCCAGAAATAGAGACCCAGTACTTC
D gene: TRBD1; V gene: TRBV19; J gene: TRBJ2-7; clone size: NA; CDR3 protein: CASSIQAGGRYEQYF; CDR3 DNA: TGTGCCAGTAGTATTCAAGCAGGGGGCAGGTACGAGCAGTACTTC
D gene: TRBD2; V gene: TRBV10-3; J gene: TRBJ2-3; clone size: NA; CDR3 protein: CAIGRLAGSYTDTQYF; CDR3 DNA: TGTGCCATCGGACGACTAGCGGGGAGTTACACAGATACGCAGTATTTT
D gene: TRBD1; V gene: TRBV30; J gene: TRBJ1-1; clone size: NA; CDR3 protein: CAWRGQANTEAFF; CDR3 DNA: TGTGCCTGGAGGGGACAGGCGAACACTGAAGCTTTCTTT
D gene: NA; V gene: TRBV4-2; J gene: TRBJ2-7; clone size: NA; CDR3 protein: CASSWGTYEQYF; CDR3 DNA: TGTGCCAGCAGCTGGGGGACCTACGAGCAGTACTTC
D gene: NA; V gene: TRBV28; J gene: TRBJ2-3; clone size: NA; CDR3 protein: CASSSRDSTDTQYF; CDR3 DNA: TGTGCCAGCAGTTCTCGGGACAGCACAGATACGCAGTATTTT
D gene: TRBD1; V gene: TRBV5-1; J gene: TRBJ1-1; clone size: few; CDR3 protein: CASSFRQGAENTEAFF; CDR3 DNA: TGCGCCAGCAGCTTCCGACAGGGGGCGGAAAACACTGAAGCTTTCTTT
D gene: NA; V gene: TRBV5-5; J gene: TRBJ1-5; clone size: NA; CDR3 protein: CASSSASGYNQPQHF; CDR3 DNA: TGTGCCAGCAGCTCCGCCTCAGGGTACAATCAGCCCCAGCATTTT
D gene: NA; V gene: TRBV19; J gene: TRBJ2-3; clone size: once; CDR3 protein: CASFGDTQYF; CDR3 DNA: TGTGCCAGTTTCGGAGATACGCAGTATTTT
D gene: NA; V gene: TRBV6-1; J gene: TRBJ2-2; clone size: NA; CDR3 protein: CASRKTGELFF; CDR3 DNA: TGTGCCAGCAGGAAGACCGGGGAGCTGTTTTTT
D gene: TRBD1; V gene: TRBV5-6; J gene: TRBJ1-3; clone size: NA; CDR3 protein: CASSATGEGNTIYF; CDR3 DNA: TGTGCCAGCAGCGCGACAGGGGAAGGAAACACCATATATTTT
D gene: TRBD2; V gene: TRBV5-1; J gene: TRBJ2-1; clone size: NA; CDR3 protein: CASSLTAGPYNEQFF; CDR3 DNA: TGCGCCAGCAGCTTGACAGCGGGACCCTACAATGAGCAGTTCTTC
D gene: NA; V gene: TRBV5-1; J gene: TRBJ1-5; clone size: NA; CDR3 protein: CASSLGYQPNQPQHF; CDR3 DNA: TGCGCCAGCAGCTTGGGGTACCAGCCGAATCAGCCCCAGCATTTT
D gene: TRBD1; V gene: TRBV6-5; J gene: TRBJ1-1; clone size: NA; CDR3 protein: CASNPDRVTEAFF; CDR3 DNA: TGTGCCAGCAATCCGGACAGGGTAACTGAAGCTTTCTTT
D gene: NA; V gene: TRBV29-1; J gene: TRBJ1-3; clone size: NA; CDR3 protein: CSVGAVGGNTIYF; CDR3 DNA: TGCAGCGTTGGGGCAGTGGGGGGAAACACCATATATTTT
D gene: NA; V gene: TRBV7-6; J gene: TRBJ1-3; clone size: NA; CDR3 protein: CASSLVSGGSGNTIYF; CDR3 DNA: TGTGCCAGCAGCTTAGTCTCGGGTGGCTCTGGAAACACCATATATTTT
D gene: NA; V gene: TRBV7-3; J gene: TRBJ2-5; clone size: NA; CDR3 protein: CASSLTGSLETQYF; CDR3 DNA: TGTGCCAGCAGCTTAACGGGTAGCCTAGAGACCCAGTACTTC
D gene: NA; V gene: TRBV29-1; J gene: TRBJ2-1; clone size: once; CDR3 protein: CSVLLRGEQFF; CDR3 DNA: TGCAGCGTGCTACTGCGCGGTGAGCAGTTCTTC
D gene: NA; V gene: TRBV30; J gene: TRBJ1-2; clone size: NA; CDR3 protein: CAWSVPQGRYTF; CDR3 DNA: TGTGCCTGGAGTGTACCTCAGGGACGGTACACCTTC
D gene: NA; V gene: TRBV2; J gene: TRBJ1-1; clone size: few; CDR3 protein: CASSEGFLTEAFF; CDR3 DNA: TGTGCCAGCAGTGAGGGCTTTTTAACTGAAGCTTTCTTT
D gene: NA; V gene: TRBV6-6; J gene: TRBJ2-2; clone size: once; CDR3 protein: CASSRGRLNTGELFF; CDR3 DNA: TGTGCCAGCAGCCGGGGACGCCTGAACACCGGGGAGCTGTTTTTT
D gene: TRBD1; V gene: TRBV4-3; J gene: TRBJ2-3; clone size: NA; CDR3 protein: CASSSSPGTESTDTQYF; CDR3 DNA: TGCGCCAGCAGCTCCAGCCCCGGGACAGAAAGCACAGATACGCAGTATTTT